This record looks at one T cell receptor beta chain sequence and its context. The antigen remains unidentified. CDR1 is KGHSH and CDR2 is LQKENI in the germline V gene. Trimming cost V 2 bases and J 7 bases, with 14 bases left between them. This CDR3 spans 14 amino acids. The data are from a study of T cells after yellow fever vaccination. Whole-study context: SMART-Seq v4 Ultra Low Input handled preparation of low-cell-number fractions.

Notes on the study in general: One caveat is that FACS-sorted repertoires could contain abundant clonotypes contaminating from the bulk population.

Conversion of TCR transcripts into cDNA relied on 5'RACE template switching, which added a universal primer site and UMIs. TCRdb passed the 5' RACE reads through MiXCR, listing each CDR3 protein once. The sample includes roughly 330,000 distinct CDR3 sequences, 3.5% to 4.5% of them seen just once. The sequence was obtained from a man between 18 and 29 years old who received the YFV17D yellow fever vaccine. Here the sequenced sample was PBMCs, taken 5 days after the yellow fever booster vaccination. This chain connects TRBV18 to TRBJ1-1, with D unclear. The CDR3 bases are TGTGCCAGCTCACCAGTGAAGGGCAGGATTGAAGCTTTCTTT. This codes for CASSPVKGRIEAFF.